The 3 T cell receptor beta chains below all came from one sample that was sequenced in a study of shared clonotypes between healthy human individuals. Only in-frame clones appear in the TCRdb table, and some are missing; sequencing was by immunoSEQ multiplex PCR. In the table there are around 2.1 million clones, nearly 97% of which are singletons. Sequenced material: naive CD4+ T cells sorted from blood. The subset denotes: CD45RA+ positively selected. The origin of the receptors is a man aged 18-30 years in good health.

In nucleotides, the CDR3 is TGTGCCAGCAGTGACCTGGGACAGGGTCATGAGCAGTTCTTC. As protein: CASSDLGQGHEQFF. The chain combines TRBV28 with TRBJ2-1; 9 bases line up with TRBD1. Germline values: CDR1 MDHEN, CDR2 SYDVKM. V lost 5 bases, J lost 8 bases, and 7 bases stayed unmatched. CDR3 length: 14 residues.

Comment on this clone: This same CDR3 is encoded by further DNA sequences in the sample. The chain carries TRBV7-9 and TRBJ1-2, with a tentative D call TRBD1 (5 bases). The V end lost 0 bases, the J end lost 6 bases, and 8 bases lay between the germline ends. Germline V gives CDR1 SEHNR, CDR2 FQNEAQ (reference sequence). This CDR3 region has 13 residues. The CDR3 nucleotides read TGTGCCAGCAGCTTAGCAGGGGTCGATGGCTACACCTTC. It translates to CASSLAGVDGYTF.

Details on this clone: This same CDR3 is encoded by further DNA sequences in the sample. The rearrangement joins TRBV19 to TRBJ2-7; TRBD2 might be the D (5 bases). CDR1 and CDR2 (germline): LNHDA, SQIVND (reference sequence). The CDR3 runs to 13 residues. Trimming removed 9 bases at V and 0 bases at J, with 12 bases between. The CDR3 DNA reads TGTGCCAGCTCACGGGGATACTCCTACGAGCAGTACTTC. Amino acids: CASSRGYSYEQYF. The full variable domain, with the rest looked up from reference TRBV19 and TRBJ2-7, is DGGITQSPKYLFRKEGQNVTLSCEQNLNHDAMYWYRQDPGQGLRLIYYSQIVNDFQKGDIAEGYSVSREKKESFPLTVTSAQKNPTAFYLCASSRGYSYEQYFGPGTRLTVT.